Shown below are 21 T cell receptor beta chains from a single sample sequenced in a study of blood T cell repertoires in COVID-19. Clones were read by immunoSEQ multiplex PCR, and TCRdb kept only the in-frame ones, dropping some. The table shows about 300,000 clones, with over 75% occurring only once. The specimen was peripheral blood. Receptor source: a human donor in a cohort sampled during active COVID-19.

The rearrangement joins TRBV29-1 to TRBJ1-1; 9 bases agree with TRBD1. The CDR3 totals 11 residues. The J segment lost 9 bases and the V segment lost 4 bases, leaving 3 bases of the junction unmatched. Germline V CDR1 and CDR2: SQVTM, ANQGSEA. CDR3 loop: CSVGGTGQAFF. CDR3 in DNA: TGCAGCGTTGGGGGGACAGGGCAAGCTTTCTTT. The variable domain in full, completed from reference TRBV29-1 and TRBJ1-1, reads SAVISQKPSRDICQRGTSLTIQCQVDSQVTMMFWYRQQPGQSLTLIATANQGSEATYESGFVIDKFPISRPNLTFSTLTVSNMSPEDSSIYLCSVGGTGQAFFGQGTRLTVV.

The rearrangement uses TRBV5-1 and TRBJ1-1, with 8 nucleotides matching TRBD1. The CDR3 is 14 residues long. Trimming at V came to 4 bases and at J to 5 bases, leaving 7 bases not matched to a gene. Germline lookup yields CDR1 SGHRS and CDR2 YFSETQ. The CDR3 spells CASSRTGSGTEAFF. Here the CDR3 DNA reads TGCGCCAGCAGCCGGACAGGGTCCGGGACTGAAGCTTTCTTT. The variable domain in full, with the rest retrieved from reference TRBV5-1 and TRBJ1-1, is KAGVTQTPRYLIKTRGQQVTLSCSPISGHRSVSWYQQTPGQGLQFLFEYFSETQRNKGNFPGRFSGRQFSNSRSEMNVSTLELGDSALYLCASSRTGSGTEAFFGQGTRLTVV.

The V and J genes are TRBV19 and TRBJ2-1; TRBD2 matches 8 bases. The V and J ends lost 7 bases and 13 bases, in that order; junction bases with no gene match: 21. The V gene's germline CDR1 is LNHDA and CDR2 SQIVND (reference sequence). This CDR3 contains 16 residues. The CDR3 loop reads CASKIREGLPSRHQFF. CDR3 bases: TGTGCCAGTAAGATCCGGGAGGGACTCCCCTCTCGGCATCAGTTCTTC.

This sequence joins TRBV19 and TRBJ2-5; tentatively, D is TRBD1 (7 bases). The CDR3 extends over 13 amino acids. Per germline, CDR1 LNHDA and CDR2 SQIVND (reference sequence). V dropped 7 bases and J dropped 5 bases, with 14 bases sitting between them. In nucleotides, the CDR3 is TGTGCCAGTATGGAGACAGGGAGGGAGACCCAGTACTTC. Translated, it gives CASMETGRETQYF.

The chain combines TRBV13 with TRBJ2-1, with D perhaps matching TRBD2 (5 bases). Germline CDR1 and CDR2: PRHDT and FYEKMQ (reference sequence). Trimming shortened V by 3 bases and J by 10 bases, and 10 bases separated the two germline ends. The CDR3 is 12 residues long. CDR3 sequence reads: CASSFLLDEQFF. CDR3 nucleotide sequence: TGTGCCAGCAGCTTCCTACTAGACGAGCAGTTCTTC.

The chain has TRBV5-1 and TRBJ2-5, with TRBD1 identical over 8 bases. Germline CDR1 is SGHRS and CDR2 is YFSETQ. With V trimmed by 4 bases and J by 7 bases, 6 bases remained unmatched. CDR3 length: 13 amino acids. CDR3 nucleotide sequence: TGCGCCAGCAGCCTCGGACAGGGTGGGACCCAGTACTTC. Translating gives CASSLGQGGTQYF.

The chain has TRBV30 and TRBJ1-1; maybe TRBD1 (5 bases). CDR1 and CDR2 from the germline V gene are GTSNPN and SVGIG (reference sequence). The ends were cut back, 4 bases at V and 1 base at J, with 13 bases in the middle. The CDR3 sequence is 14 residues long. CDR3 residues: CAWNVGTSNTEAFF. The CDR3, as DNA: TGTGCCTGGAACGTAGGGACTTCGAACACTGAAGCTTTCTTT.

This clone was seen only a few times. The chain links TRBV5-1 to TRBJ2-7, with TRBD1 as a possible D gene (5 bases). The CDR3 loop spans 13 amino acids. Germline CDR1 is SGHRS and CDR2 is YFSETQ. The ends were cut back, 0 bases at V and 3 bases at J, with 7 bases in the middle. The CDR3 DNA follows: TGCGCCAGCAGCTTGGGACAGATCTACGAGCAGTACTTC. This translates into CASSLGQIYEQYF.

The chain has TRBV4-3 and TRBJ2-6, with D tentatively TRBD2 (6 bases). V was clipped by 1 base and J by 1 base, with 8 bases between them. Germline CDR1 and CDR2: LGHNA and YSLEER. CDR3 length: 16 amino acids. CDR3 loop: CASSQGGDSGANVLTF. CDR3 DNA: TGCGCCAGCAGCCAAGGCGGGGATTCTGGGGCCAACGTCCTGACTTTC.

This clone was counted once. The rearrangement uses TRBV6-5 and TRBJ1-5; D not resolved. Germline CDR1 is MNHEY and CDR2 is SVGAGI. Trimming left V 6 bases short and J 4 bases short, with 7 bases between. The length of the CDR3 is 12 residues. CDR3 in amino acids: CASRMTNQPQHF. The CDR3 coding sequence is TGTGCCAGCAGGATGACAAATCAGCCCCAGCATTTT.

This clone was recorded a few times. The chain joins TRBV6-6 to TRBJ2-2; 9 bases are a match to TRBD1. Looked up from germline, CDR1 is MNHNY and CDR2 is SVGAGI (reference sequence). The J segment lost 5 bases and the V segment lost 6 bases, leaving 7 bases of the junction unmatched. This CDR3 comprises 15 residues. In nucleotides, the CDR3 is TGTGCCAGCAGGGGGACAGGGTGGAGGACCGGGGAGCTGTTTTTT. Protein product: CASRGTGWRTGELFF.

The CDR3 loop reads CASSMGHGEQFF. The CDR3 bases are TGTGCCAGCAGCATGGGGCACGGCGAGCAGTTCTTC. This chain joins TRBV6-6 and TRBJ2-1, with a weak D call TRBD1 (5 bases). CDR3 length: 12 amino acids. V lost 6 bases, J lost 10 bases, and 13 bases lay in between. Germline CDR1 MNHNY, CDR2 SVGAGI (reference sequence).

The CDR3 here is CAISEGLSGHQETQYF. The CDR3 DNA reads as TGTGCCATCAGTGAGGGTCTTAGCGGGCACCAAGAGACCCAGTACTTC. This sequence joins TRBV10-3 and TRBJ2-5, with TRBD2 matching 7 bases. J gave up 0 bases and V 2 bases, and 6 bases lay outside the gene matches. This CDR3 is 16 amino acids long. CDR1 is ENHRY, CDR2 SYGVKD, per germline.

This clone ranks as medium-sized. The genes are TRBV28 and TRBJ2-1; TRBD2 matches at 10 bases. The germline V gene has CDR1 MDHEN and CDR2 SYDVKM. V dropped 5 bases and J dropped 14; count of bases not matched to a gene: 12. CDR3 length: 14 amino acids. The CDR3 sequence is CASSPQSAGGKEFF. The CDR3 DNA is TGTGCCAGCAGTCCCCAATCAGCGGGAGGGAAGGAGTTCTTC.

This clone showed up just once. The V gene is TRBV24-1, the J gene TRBJ2-3; TRBD1 matches at 8 bases. Germline V lookup: CDR1 KGHDR, CDR2 SFDVKD. Trimming at V came to 3 bases and at J to 12 bases, leaving 10 bases not matched to a gene. The CDR3 contains 14 residues. CDR3 sequence: CATSDPRTGPIQYF. CDR3 in DNA: TGTGCCACCAGTGATCCGCGGACAGGGCCTATTCAGTATTTT.

The V and J genes are TRBV6-2 or TRBV6-3 and TRBJ1-2, with D unresolved. From germline, CDR1 is MNHEY and CDR2 SVGEGT. V was clipped by 2 bases and J by 8 bases, with 9 bases between them. CDR3 length equals 12 residues. The DNA for the CDR3 is TGTGCCAGCAGTTACGTACGTAGCGGCTACACCTTC. It encodes CASSYVRSGYTF.

The chain joins TRBV5-1 to TRBJ1-2; 8 nucleotides line up with TRBD1. This CDR3 contains 13 residues. J gave up 7 bases and V 4 bases, and 6 bases lay outside the gene matches. Germline CDR1 is SGHRS and CDR2 is YFSETQ. DNA for the CDR3: TGCGCCAGCAGCCCGGACAGGGCGGGTGGCTACACCTTC. Encoded protein: CASSPDRAGGYTF.

This rearrangement joins TRBV9 to TRBJ2-7, with 7 bases matching TRBD1. V lost 4 bases, J lost 3 bases, and 7 bases stayed unmatched. CDR1 SGDLS and CDR2 YYNGEE come from the germline V gene. The CDR3 is made up of 14 amino acids. CDR3: CASSTQGVGYEQYF. DNA of the CDR3: TGTGCCAGCAGCACCCAGGGGGTTGGCTACGAGCAGTACTTC.

The J gene is TRBJ2-1, the V gene TRBV6-5; 13 bases line up with TRBD2. The CDR3 spans 15 residues. J lost 9 bases, V lost 6 bases, and 8 bases had no gene match. Per germline, CDR1 MNHEY and CDR2 SVGAGI. The CDR3 reads CASSFGLAGVGEQFF. The CDR3 bases are TGTGCCAGCAGCTTTGGACTAGCGGGAGTGGGTGAGCAGTTCTTC.

This chain connects TRBV5-1 to TRBJ2-1; TRBD2 agrees at 12 bases. There are 18 residues in the CDR3. Germline trimming cut 4 bases from V and 6 bases from J; bases unmatched to any gene: 14. Germline V gene lookup returns CDR1 SGHRS and CDR2 YFSETQ. The CDR3 nucleotides read TGCGCCAGCAGCCTGACTAGCGGGAGACCCCAATTTCTCAATGAGCAGTTCTTC. Translating it yields CASSLTSGRPQFLNEQFF.

The J gene is TRBJ2-1, the V gene TRBV9; TRBD2 matches 9 bases. V shed 6 bases and J 0 bases; nucleotides not matched to a gene: 4. CDR1 is SGDLS and CDR2 is YYNGEE in the germline V gene. The CDR3 spans 15 residues. CDR3 coding DNA: TGTGCCAGCACGGCGGGAGGGCCCTCCTACAATGAGCAGTTCTTC. Translation: CASTAGGPSYNEQFF.